These 15 T cell receptor beta chains originate from one sample sequenced in a study of blood T cell repertoires in COVID-19. Measured with immunoSEQ multiplex PCR; TCRdb has only the in-frame clones, and not every one. The data hold 300,000 to 500,000 clones, with roughly 88% observed a single time. The sequenced sample consisted of PBMCs or T cells enriched from blood (not recorded which). The receptors come from a woman aged 25 to 45 with acute COVID-19.

The chain employs TRBV5-1 and TRBJ2-7, with D tentatively TRBD2 (7 bases). The CDR3 extends over 16 amino acids. Per the germline V gene, CDR1 is SGHRS and CDR2 is YFSETQ. V was shortened by 2 bases and J by 1 base, with 16 bases between the two germline ends. The CDR3 spells CASSFGEGQVSYEQYF. Here the CDR3 DNA reads TGCGCCAGCAGCTTTGGGGAGGGACAAGTGTCCTACGAGCAGTACTTC.

This chain uses TRBV7-9 with TRBJ1-4; 9 bases align to TRBD1. The CDR3 spans 16 residues. With 5 bases clipped from V and 5 bases from J, the junction kept 9 bases outside the gene matches. Germline V gene lookup returns CDR1 SEHNR and CDR2 FQNEAQ (reference sequence). CDR3 protein: CASSTYRDRDNEKLFF. In DNA form, the CDR3 reads TGTGCCAGCAGCACCTACCGGGACAGGGACAATGAAAAACTGTTTTTT.

This chain joins TRBV18 and TRBJ2-3, with unresolved D. The germline V gene has CDR1 KGHSH and CDR2 LQKENI. Trimming cost V 2 bases and J 6 bases, with 9 bases left between them. This CDR3 region has 13 residues. CDR3 in amino acids: CASSPGAGDTQYF. The CDR3 nucleotides read TGTGCCAGCTCACCAGGCGCCGGGGATACGCAGTATTTT.

CDR3 loop: CASSEALLQLFTGELFF. Here the CDR3 DNA reads TGTGCCAGCAGTGAAGCGCTATTACAGTTATTCACCGGGGAGCTGTTTTTT. This chain uses TRBV2 with TRBJ2-2; D is ambiguous. V was shortened by 0 bases and J by 4 bases, with 15 bases between the two germline ends. In germline, CDR1 is SNHLY, CDR2 FYNNEI. The CDR3 is made up of 17 amino acids.

The V gene is TRBV4-1, the J gene TRBJ2-1; a possible D gene is TRBD2 (5 bases). The CDR3 is 18 residues long. Germline values: CDR1 MGHRA, CDR2 YSYEKL. V was trimmed by 4 bases and J by 5 bases, leaving 24 bases between them. This CDR3 is CASSRRERWESKNNEQFF. CDR3 DNA: TGCGCCAGCAGCCGCCGGGAAAGGTGGGAGAGCAAGAACAATGAGCAGTTCTTC.

The chain recombines TRBV4-3 with TRBJ2-1; 8 nucleotides agree with TRBD2. The CDR3 is 15 amino acids. In germline, CDR1 is LGHNA, CDR2 YSLEER. V lost 0 bases and J lost 9; bases outside the gene matches: 7. Written as DNA, the CDR3 is TGCGCCAGCAGCCAAGAGCAACTAGCGGAGGGTGAGCAGTTCTTC. Translating gives CASSQEQLAEGEQFF.

The V call is TRBV5-1, the J call TRBJ2-7, with 9 bases identical to TRBD1. Germline CDR1 and CDR2: SGHRS and YFSETQ. V lost 3 bases and J lost 3; bases outside the gene matches: 10. This CDR3 contains 16 residues. In nucleotides, the CDR3 is TGCGCCAGCAGCTCACCCCCCCGGACAGGGGACTACGAGCAGTACTTC. This encodes CASSSPPRTGDYEQYF.

J is TRBJ1-2 and V is TRBV6-4; no definite D call. Trimming pared 5 bases from V and 4 bases from J, leaving 11 bases between. CDR3 length: 13 amino acids. Germline V gene data show CDR1 as MRHNA and CDR2 as SNTAGT. DNA of the CDR3: TGTGCCAGCAGTCCTGAACCGGTCTATGGCTACACCTTC. Translation: CASSPEPVYGYTF.

The CDR3 protein is CASSLERGAYNEQFF. The CDR3 DNA reads as TGTGCCAGCAGCTTAGAGCGGGGAGCCTACAATGAGCAGTTCTTC. The V gene is TRBV7-3, the J gene TRBJ2-1; 7 nucleotides align to TRBD2. V lost 2 bases to trimming and J lost 2 bases; unmatched junction nucleotides: 3. The germline CDR1 and CDR2 sequences are SGHTA and FQGTGA. CDR3 length equals 15 residues.

The table lists this clone with a few counts. CDR3 sequence: CASSLSPQADQPQHF. CDR3 in DNA: TGTGCCAGCAGCTTGAGTCCCCAGGCCGATCAGCCCCAGCATTTT. The V and J genes are TRBV5-6 and TRBJ1-5, with unresolved D. There are 15 residues in the CDR3. V was shortened by 1 base and J by 5 bases, with 13 bases between the two germline ends. Germline CDR1 reads SGHDT; CDR2 reads YYEEEE.

CDR3 in amino acids: CASSLVTGKNSPLHF. As DNA, the CDR3 is TGTGCCAGCAGCTTGGTAACAGGGAAGAATTCACCCCTCCACTTT. The chain combines TRBV5-5 with TRBJ1-6; weak D call: TRBD1 (6 bases). CDR3 size: 15 residues. Looked up from germline, CDR1 is SGHKS and CDR2 is YYEKEE (reference sequence). The V end lost 0 bases, the J end lost 7 bases, and 11 bases lay between the germline ends.

This sequence joins TRBV3-1 (or the pseudogene TRBV3-2) and TRBJ2-2, with TRBD2 as a possible D gene (6 bases). Germline assignment: CDR1 LGHDT and CDR2 YNNKEL (reference sequence). This CDR3 comprises 16 residues. V gave up 4 bases and J gave up 5 bases, with 17 bases separating them. The CDR3 nucleotides are TGTGCCAGCAGCCCCTCCGGGACCCGGGGGACCGGGGAGCTGTTTTTT. It specifies CASSPSGTRGTGELFF.

This chain uses TRBV19 with TRBJ2-7; weak D call: TRBD2 (5 bases). Germline CDR1 is LNHDA and CDR2 is SQIVND (reference sequence). Trimming stripped 11 bases from V and 2 bases from J, with 16 bases between. The length of the CDR3 is 13 residues. CDR3 DNA: TGTGCCGACGGGGTTCTTCTACCCTACGAGCAGTACTTC. Its protein product is CADGVLLPYEQYF.

In this sample, this clone turned up once. V usage is TRBV10-3 and J usage is TRBJ2-7; tentatively, D is TRBD1 (6 bases). CDR1 ENHRY and CDR2 SYGVKD come from the germline V gene. The CDR3 sequence is 12 residues long. The V end was cut by 8 bases, the J end by 6 bases, with 14 bases between. CDR3 residues: CAIGVQGPEQYF. Written as DNA, the CDR3 is TGTGCCATCGGTGTACAGGGTCCCGAGCAGTACTTC.

The rearrangement joins TRBV6-5 to TRBJ2-7, with 7 bases matching TRBD2. The germline V gene encodes CDR1 MNHEY and CDR2 SVGAGI. The CDR3 is 14 amino acids. The CDR3 loop is CASTAGTTAYEQYF. In nucleotides, the CDR3 is TGTGCTAGTACAGCGGGGACTACCGCCTACGAGCAGTACTTC.